This TCR beta chain was sequenced for a study of blood T cell repertoires in COVID-19 (dated by TCRdb to the early 2020s). Looking at the study overall: The collaborator samples originated in the United States, Italy and Spain and spanned the acute and convalescent phases of COVID-19. The repertoires were released in a freely available public database meant as a resource for research on the immune response to SARS-CoV-2. Where available, HLA class I and class II types were taken from metadata supplied by the sample provider and were not determined by assay-based typing. Subjects who had been exposed to COVID-19, were actively infected with it, or had recovered from it provided the deeply sampled blood TCRbeta repertoires that made up the dataset. Sample metadata almost always included a de-identified subject ID, COVID-19 status, age in years and sex. Samples came from the ongoing ImmuneRACE study (first 160 participants) plus 1,254 subjects from 6 global collaborators. The material from the prospective study consisted of cDNA or gDNA derived from T cells, B-cell-depleted T cells, or PBMCs.

From cysteine to phenylalanine, the CDR3 is 13 amino acids long. CDR3 DNA is the only sequence kept; it has 39 bases, read in frame from the first base. V is reduced by 6 bases and J by 2 bases, leaving a spacing of 10 bases between them. TCRbeta CDR3 regions were amplified from genomic DNA using the immunoSEQ Assay, a bias-controlled multiplex PCR. As for how the authors treated the data: Within the assay, amplification of reference gene primers was used to estimate how many nucleated cells each sample contained. Sequence reads were collapsed and filtered to measure the absolute abundance of every unique TCRbeta CDR3 rearrangement. For each sample, productive Simpson clonality was calculated as the square root of Simpson's diversity index over productive rearrangements. Drawn from immuneACCESS, this table holds only the in-frame rearrangements with V and J called that TCRdb kept. Clones are partly lost; checked studies trace under half to an unresolved V gene and leave the rest unexplained. The DNA gave D and trimming, while V, J and clone size come from that table. Recorded for this sample are around 370,000 clones; around 86% of them occurred a single time. The ten largest clones add up to just under 6.5% of the sample.

One collaborating source in Seattle enrolled patients during active infection and followed them longitudinally through the course of disease. Collaborating institutions collected whole blood in K2EDTA tubes following their own protocols. For TCRbeta analysis, collaborators shipped samples in one of three forms: frozen whole blood, isolated PBMCs, or DNA extracted from either of those sample types. The research as a whole found: Clinical and demographic metadata were provided uncurated, with the amount varying by source and participant.

Concerning this clone itself: Its antigen is unknown. No clone much larger than this one lies a single base away; base qualities are absent.

The rearrangement joined TRBV12-3 or TRBV12-4 to TRBJ1-1; TRBD1 is a possible D gene, resting on 5 matching bases. The origin of this receptor is a woman aged 50 to 60 with COVID-19, enrolled during active disease. Sequences were obtained from peripheral blood. CDR3 loop: CASSIQVNTEAFF. The DNA is TGTGCCAGCAGCATACAGGTTAACACTGAAGCTTTCTTT.